The present TCR beta chain was sequenced within a study of cytomegalovirus exposure and HLA in healthy donors (dated by TCRdb to about 2017). Looking at the study overall: According to an earlier analysis of 587 of the donors, about 179 million T cells yielded roughly 110 million unique TCR beta sequences and around 300 Gb of sequence data. An early release covering 550 to 650 HLA-typed donors comprised approximately 300 gigabases of sequencing data and around 80 million unique TCR sequences. Among the roughly 390 genotyped donors, approximately 82% belonged to the genetic ancestry cluster associated with self-reported Caucasian donors. The study was designed to test whether signatures of past pathogen exposure could be identified by cataloging public T cell receptors. The T cell repertoires of 666 subjects were profiled by immunosequencing and related to cytomegalovirus serostatus. In addition to the first cohort of approximately 670 subjects, a separate validation cohort of approximately 110 different subjects was used. To predict cytomegalovirus infection status, the study combined high-throughput TCR immunosequencing, statistical association of individual TCRs with disease status, and machine learning. To study patterns of TCR occurrence, a later analysis re-analyzed previously published TCR beta repertoires from 650 to 750 donors and added high-resolution HLA genotyping. Rather than drawing on any new phenotypic data, the later analysis identified candidate immune exposures from TCR beta sequences and the way those sequences occurred across donors. To decide whether each TCR beta V gene segment behaved as functional or pseudogenic, an earlier analysis of fewer than 750 of the donors relied on high-throughput TCR beta sequencing. Donor age, sex, ethnicity and CMV serostatus were collected together with the repertoire data. In a later genetic analysis, genome-wide SNP genotypes for about three fifths of the 666 donors were used, and that subset was treated as a discovery cohort. All discovery cohort repertoires had been generated using a single sequencing platform. Both class I and class II loci were covered by HLA typing, at four-digit resolution. The number of donors typed differed by locus, with about 629-630 for A, B, C, DRB1 and DQB1, about 500 for DQA1, some 570 for DPA1, and under 490 for DPB1. A handful of DR-DQ haplotypes were treated as single units for association and clustering because of strong linkage in the cohort. On average, about 240,000 unique TCR beta nucleotide sequences were sequenced per donor among roughly 430 genotyped donors of the cohort, with about 19% of those sequences being non-productive.

The CDR3 starts with the cysteine, ends with the phenylalanine, and has 18 residues. Only CDR3 DNA remains: 54 bases, in frame from the first base. Compared with germline, V lacks 3 bases and J lacks 1 base; bases without a gene match: 7. According to the germline V gene (reference sequence), CDR1 reads LNHNV and CDR2 reads YYDKDF. This clone was counted between two and nine times. Its specific antigen is unknown. No per-base quality is available; no much larger clone lies one base away. In total, approximately 610 healthy bone marrow donors made up the cohort. At the time of sampling, every cohort member was nominally healthy, though immune exposures that went unrecorded were likely present. Of the 690 or so cohort members, approximately 280 had positive CMV serostatus and approximately 360 had negative CMV serostatus, and CMV serostatus was not recorded for the donor. Every donor gave a peripheral blood sample, and the peripheral blood mononuclear cells from that sample were used for TCR beta sequencing. Genomic DNA extraction from the blood cell samples was performed with the Qiagen DNeasy Blood Extraction Kit.

Receptors were amplified or captured by the immunoSEQ multiplex PCR assay. The multiplex PCR relied on a mix of 60 forward primers for TCR Vbeta segments and 13 reverse primers for TCR Jbeta segments. The CDR3 region of rearranged TCR beta genes was amplified from genomic DNA by a multiplex PCR assay. On the Illumina HiSeq System, the amplified TCR beta libraries were sequenced as 87-base-pair reads. The published analysis was carried out like this. A later analysis tallied 80 million to 95 million unique TCR beta chains across the 640 or so repertoires, and some 10 million of those chains were shared by two or more donors. A nearest-neighbor algorithm error-corrected the raw reads and collapsed the reads into unique sequences, merging closely related sequences to remove PCR and sequencing errors. To assign V, D and J gene segments, CDR3 sequences were aligned to IMGT reference sequences. For a sequence to be retained, a match of at least six nucleotides was required to both a V gene segment and a J gene segment. Rearrangements were called productive when the CDR3 lacked stop codons and stayed in frame with V and J; all others were non-productive. Following IMGT convention, CDR3 was defined as the stretch from the second conserved V-encoded cysteine up to the conserved J-encoded phenylalanine. The earlier analysis of some 580 of the donors excluded any sequence lacking an unambiguous match to a single V gene segment. An earlier analysis of several hundred of the donors called V segments functional above 56.7% productive rearrangements and segregating when the between-donor standard deviation exceeded 5%. A statistical classification framework was built for diagnosing cytomegalovirus status from the catalog of TCR beta chain sequences. V and J gene assignment, in a later analysis, came from comparing TCR nucleotide sequences with IMGT/GENE-DB human TR gene sequences. The TCRdist pipeline was used in a later analysis to assign CDR3 sequences and most-parsimonious VDJ recombination scenarios. In a later analysis, every TCR beta chain was defined by the combination of its CDR3 amino acid sequence and its V-gene family, and reads without a unique V-gene family were dropped. In a later analysis, 550 to 650 highly shared, low-generation-probability nucleotide sequences were removed to address suspected cross-contamination and a sequencing artifact. In a later analysis, a clonal expansion index for each public chain was calculated from normalized within-repertoire ranks of inferred template counts. A later analysis computed generation probabilities with a VDJ recombination model fitted to out-of-frame rearrangements, and checked the results against IGoR. A later analysis scored TCR-TCR, TCR-HLA and TCR-CMV co-occurrence with hypergeometric tests, applying a repertoire-size bias correction to TCR pairs. False discovery rates were estimated in a later analysis by permuting HLA or CMV assignments 20 times. A later analysis grouped co-occurring TCRs with DBSCAN, adding TCRdist sequence similarity when clustering within HLA-allele-positive subsets. Repertoires with fewer than 30,000 or more than 120,000 public chains, plus five repertoires with anomalous nucleotide sharing, were excluded from co-occurrence clustering. Drawn from immuneACCESS, this table holds only the in-frame rearrangements with V and J called that TCRdb kept. Clones are partly lost; checked studies trace under half to an unresolved V gene and leave the rest unexplained. The V and J calls and clone size come from that table; D and trimming were worked out from the DNA. The sample records some 45,000 clones, roughly 47% of which are singletons. The top ten constitute around 10% of the sample.

Results the study describes overall, beyond this receptor: Specific HLA alleles were associated with 15,000 to 20,000 TCR beta sequences at a false discovery rate of 0.05 in a later analysis. According to the authors, the approach could potentially be generalized to other disease states and immunological phenotypes. A cluster of highly shared sequence variants was judged likely to represent a technical artifact of the sequencing pipeline. In a later analysis, HLA-associated TCR beta chains were found to be more clonally expanded and to have lower generation probabilities than equally common non-associated chains. Because counts were too low, approximately 15 rarely observed V segments, including chromosome 9 orphons, were excluded from the earlier analysis of several hundred of the donors. CMV serostatus was the only immune exposure information available for the cohort. Broadly in line with IMGT annotations, most TCR beta V segments showed up in productive rearrangements about 87% or about 30% of the time in an earlier analysis of under 700 of the donors. The study listed 150 to 200 TCR beta chains as associated with cytomegalovirus. In both the original and validation cohorts, the classifier was reported to diagnose cytomegalovirus status with high specificity and sensitivity. A later analysis reported that several top co-occurrence clusters appeared linked to parvovirus B19, influenza, CMV and Epstein-Barr virus. While some public TCRs were present in many individuals, most TCR sequences turned up only very rarely across donors. An association between a missense DCLRE1C variant and V-gene and J-gene trimming of TCR beta chains was found in a later genetic analysis and replicated in an independent cohort. Roughly uniform sequencing depth across donors was assumed in presence/absence analyses, although this assumption may not hold. Linkage disequilibrium might explain the correlated functional status among segregating V segments, but an unknown experimental factor could not be excluded. In a later genetic analysis, fewer N-insertions in productive TCRs were reported among donors in an Asian-associated ancestry cluster than the roughly 670-donor mean. Because some donors lacked HLA typing at each locus, the association tests relied only on the typed subset. A further reported finding was that TCR beta sequences accurately predicted the HLA-A and HLA-B alleles for most subjects in the first cohort. The 87-base-pair reads could not distinguish some IMGT-functional V segments, including TRBV6-2 and TRBV6-3, so those segments were excluded. When HLA alleles, especially DR and DQ, strongly co-occurred, attributing TCR associations to individual alleles was difficult. In a later analysis, most CMV-associated TCR beta chains were found to appear HLA-restricted, with HLA associations seemingly driven largely by CMV exposure. In a later analysis, the rate of TCR association differed among HLA loci, with DRB1 alleles having the most associated TCRs and HLA-C alleles having the fewest. Three of the identified cytomegalovirus-associated TCR beta chains were confirmed in vitro to be specific for cytomegalovirus antigens. This cohort had only TCR beta chains sequenced, and the lack of alpha or paired-chain data limited which features could be detected.

This TCR was sampled from a human donor in good health. The chain employs TRBV15 and TRBJ2-4; a stretch of 12 junction bases matches TRBD2. The sequencing sample was made of PBMCs. The bases read TGTGCCACCAGCAGCCTAGCTAGCGGGGGGGCGGCCAAAAACATTCAGTACTTC. Translated, it gives CATSSLASGGAAKNIQYF.